The next 10 T cell receptor beta chains were all read from a single sample in a study of T cells in Graves' hyperthyroidism and ophthalmopathy. From RNA transcripts, TCR beta CDR3 regions were amplified. The HTBI primer set drove a first-round RT-PCR of the TCR CDR3. TCRdb re-called the multiplex PCR reads with MiXCR, one entry per CDR3 protein. The table has about 400,000 distinct CDR3 sequences, 20% to 25% seen once. The sample consisted of blood. These receptors all stem from a man aged 50 or older with Graves' hyperthyroidism.

This sequence joins TRBV20-1 and TRBJ2-3; D unclear. Germline CDR1 DFQATT, CDR2 SNEGSKA (reference sequence). The CDR3 covers 15 residues. Trimming stripped 0 bases from V and 5 bases from J, with 15 bases between. CDR3 bases: TGCAGTGCTAGAGATCCCCAGTCCCTACAAGATACGCAGTATTTT. Translated: CSARDPQSLQDTQYF.

The V and J genes are TRBV12-3 or TRBV12-4 and TRBJ1-5, with a weak D call TRBD1 (5 bases). Between the trimmed V and J ends, which lost 5 bases and 0 bases, there was a span of 11 bases. The length of the CDR3 is 15 residues. This CDR3 is CASSLGGPSNQPQHF. DNA of the CDR3: TGTGCCAGCAGTCTGGGGGGTCCTAGCAATCAGCCCCAGCATTTT.

This chain uses TRBV20-1 with TRBJ2-7; D perhaps matches TRBD2 (5 bases). The CDR3 extends over 14 amino acids. V lost 1 base, J lost 1 base, and 11 bases lay in between. CDR1 DFQATT and CDR2 SNEGSKA come from the germline V gene (reference sequence). CDR3 region: CSARGRGKSYEQYF. CDR3 bases: TGCAGTGCTAGAGGCCGAGGGAAATCCTACGAGCAGTACTTC.

This clonotype was detected ten times or more. The V gene is TRBV20-1, the J gene TRBJ2-7; 10 nucleotides agree with TRBD2. V dropped 0 bases and J dropped 4; count of bases not matched to a gene: 9. Per germline, CDR1 DFQATT and CDR2 SNEGSKA (reference sequence). This CDR3 is 16 amino acids long. CDR3 sequence (DNA): TGCAGTGCTAGAGATGACGGGACTAGCGAAGGGTACGAGCAGTACTTC. Translation: CSARDDGTSEGYEQYF.

This clonotype was detected a few times. The gene calls are TRBV6-6 and TRBJ1-1, with D unclear. V lost 2 bases to trimming and J lost 0 bases, with 7 bases between them. The CDR3 is made up of 14 amino acids. CDR1 and CDR2 (germline): MNHNY, SVGAGI (reference sequence). The CDR3 here is CASSYGSMNTEAFF. Here the CDR3 DNA reads TGTGCCAGCAGTTACGGGAGCATGAACACTGAAGCTTTCTTT.

The chain has TRBV7-9 and TRBJ1-2, with 7 bases lining up with TRBD1. The CDR3 contains 13 residues. Per the germline V gene, CDR1 is SEHNR and CDR2 is FQNEAQ (reference sequence). Trimming cost V 10 bases and J 7 bases; bases outside gene matches: 12. The CDR3 protein is CATGTKGAVGYTF. The CDR3 nucleotides read TGTGCCACCGGGACAAAGGGGGCCGTTGGCTACACCTTC.

This chain links TRBV2 with TRBJ2-3, with unresolved D. V lost 1 base and J 6 bases, leaving 17 bases between the germline ends. The CDR3 spans 16 residues. The germline gives CDR1 SNHLY, CDR2 FYNNEI. Written as DNA, the CDR3 is TGTGCCAGCAGTGAAGAAAGTCGGATCAACTATGATACGCAGTATTTT. Its protein product is CASSEESRINYDTQYF.

This clonotype has just a few counts. This rearrangement joins TRBV5-1 to TRBJ1-2; tentative D call: TRBD1 (6 bases). Germline-derived CDR1 and CDR2 are SGHRS and YFSETQ. The CDR3 consists of 16 residues. V lost 4 bases and J lost 2, with 18 bases in between. The CDR3 region has the DNA TGCGCCAGCAGCCTAGGTGGCACAGACAGGAACTATGGCTACACCTTC. Translated, it gives CASSLGGTDRNYGYTF. Based on the CDR3 plus reference TRBV5-1 and TRBJ1-2, the full variable domain is KAGVTQTPRYLIKTRGQQVTLSCSPISGHRSVSWYQQTPGQGLQFLFEYFSETQRNKGNFPGRFSGRQFSNSRSEMNVSTLELGDSALYLCASSLGGTDRNYGYTFGSGTRLTVV.

The chain recombines TRBV20-1 with TRBJ2-2, with D possibly matching TRBD1 (5 bases). CDR3 length: 12 residues. Germline CDR1 DFQATT, CDR2 SNEGSKA (reference sequence). With 6 bases removed from V and 6 bases from J, the gap between germline ends came to 11 bases. CDR3 in amino acids: CSAAGLSGELFF. CDR3 bases: TGCAGTGCCGCAGGGCTTTCCGGGGAGCTGTTTTTT.

The chain carries TRBV20-1 and TRBJ2-1; D not resolved. This CDR3 region has 12 residues. Trimming removed 0 bases at V and 9 bases at J, with 9 bases between. The germline V gene has CDR1 DFQATT and CDR2 SNEGSKA (reference sequence). The CDR3 sequence is CSARDLWLEQFF. The CDR3 DNA reads as TGCAGTGCTAGAGATCTGTGGCTTGAGCAGTTCTTC.